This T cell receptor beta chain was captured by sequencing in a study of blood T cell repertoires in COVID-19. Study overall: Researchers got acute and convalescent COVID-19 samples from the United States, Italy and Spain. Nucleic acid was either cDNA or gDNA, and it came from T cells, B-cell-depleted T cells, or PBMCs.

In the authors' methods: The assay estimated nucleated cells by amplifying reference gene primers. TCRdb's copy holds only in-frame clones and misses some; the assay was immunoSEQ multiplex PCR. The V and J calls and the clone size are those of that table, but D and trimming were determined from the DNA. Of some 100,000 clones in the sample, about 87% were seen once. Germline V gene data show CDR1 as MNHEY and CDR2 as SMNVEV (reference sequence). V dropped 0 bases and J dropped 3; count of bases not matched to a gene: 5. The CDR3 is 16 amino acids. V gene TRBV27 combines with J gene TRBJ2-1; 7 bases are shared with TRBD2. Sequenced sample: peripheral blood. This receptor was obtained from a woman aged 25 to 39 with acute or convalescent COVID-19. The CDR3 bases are TGTGCCAGCAGTTTATCGAAGCGGGGCGTCTACAATGAGCAGTTCTTC. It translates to CASSLSKRGVYNEQFF.